This T cell receptor beta chain was sequenced in a study of T cell responses to AZD1222 COVID-19 vaccine. Study outcomes and limitations: Spike-specific TCR repertoires showed rising breadth and depth after two AZD1222 doses. Only after the peak T cell response were repertoires sampled. Among AZD1222 vaccinees, only six were seropositive at baseline. A mostly white British donor set with more females was recruited, and clonal diversity was possibly underestimated.

The method was immunoSEQ multiplex PCR; TCRdb's version includes in-frame clones alone and lacks a portion of them. The profile shows about 92,000 clones, 90% of them singletons. Germline CDR1 reads SGHRS; CDR2 reads YFSETQ. The CDR3 is made up of 14 amino acids. Trimming took off 2 bases at V and 0 bases at J, with 6 bases between the two ends. On this clone: Its target is unknown.

The TCR sequence derives from an adult in good health. This specimen consisted of peripheral blood, obtained on day 0 of AZD1222 vaccination. This rearrangement joins TRBV5-1 to TRBJ2-1; tentatively, D is TRBD1 (5 bases). The CDR3 DNA reads as TGCGCCAGCAGCTTTGACAGCTCCTACAATGAGCAGTTCTTC. Encoded protein: CASSFDSSYNEQFF.